A single sample gave rise to the 13 T cell receptor beta chains below, sequenced in a study of cytotoxic CD8 clonotypes in ibrutinib-treated CLL. Some clones are missing from TCRdb's copy, which holds only in-frame ones; the method was immunoSEQ multiplex PCR. The sample holds 60,000 or so clones, 57% seen once. The sequences come from PBMCs, collected after 12 months of ibrutinib treatment. The receptor source for this set is a human donor with chronic lymphocytic leukemia.

On this clone: One end of the junction does not line up with germline, which may come from a read error. The rearrangement links TRBV25-1 to TRBJ1-2; D is undetermined. The CDR3 spans 12 residues. The germline gives CDR1 MGHDK, CDR2 SYGVNS. The DNA for the CDR3 is TGTGCCAGCAGGGAATCTAACTATGGCTACACCTTC. Its translation is CASRESNYGYTF.

The chain combines TRBV7-6 with TRBJ2-5, with TRBD2 matching over 9 bases. Trimming cost V 5 bases and J 5 bases; bases outside gene matches: 6. The germline gives CDR1 SGHVS, CDR2 FNYEAQ. This CDR3 has 14 residues. CDR3 DNA sequence: TGTGCCAGCAGCGATATAGCGGGAGCGGAGACCCAGTACTTC. It encodes CASSDIAGAETQYF.

There are many counts of this clone. V and J are TRBV5-4 and TRBJ2-7, with D perhaps matching TRBD2 (6 bases). This CDR3 has 14 amino acids. The germline V and J ends were trimmed by 3 bases and 7 bases, with 17 bases remaining between them. The germline gives CDR1 SGHNT, CDR2 YYREEE (reference sequence). CDR3 protein: CASSWLARPTEQYF. DNA of the CDR3: TGTGCCAGCAGCTGGCTAGCGAGGCCTACAGAGCAGTACTTC.

The chain's CDR3 is CASRSQGAAQETQYF. The DNA of the CDR3 is TGTGCCAGCAGATCCCAGGGGGCGGCCCAAGAGACCCAGTACTTC. V is TRBV7-9 and J is TRBJ2-5; TRBD1 matches 8 bases. The J segment lost 1 base and the V segment lost 6 bases, leaving 7 bases of the junction unmatched. The length of the CDR3 is 15 residues. Per germline, CDR1 SEHNR and CDR2 FQNEAQ (reference sequence). Supplemented by reference TRBV7-9 and TRBJ2-5, the full variable domain reads DTGVSQNPRHKITKRGQNVTFRCDPISEHNRLYWYRQTLGQGPEFLTYFQNEAQLEKSRLLSDRFSAERPKGSFSTLEIQRTEQGDSAMYLCASRSQGAAQETQYFGPGTRLLVL.

This clone showed up just a few times. This chain uses TRBV9 with TRBJ2-7; D may be TRBD2 (6 bases). V was trimmed by 7 bases and J by 2 bases, leaving 19 bases between them. The CDR3 has 15 residues. Germline V CDR1 and CDR2: SGDLS, YYNGEE. CDR3 nucleotide sequence: TGTGCCAGCGCACTCGGCACGGACTACACCTACGAGCAGTACTTC. Translation gives CASALGTDYTYEQYF.

The chain is built from TRBV19 and TRBJ2-6; 7 bases agree with TRBD1. The germline CDR1 and CDR2 sequences are LNHDA and SQIVND (reference sequence). The V and J ends lost 4 bases and 4 bases, in that order; junction bases with no gene match: 7. CDR3 length: 16 residues. The CDR3 loop reads CASSTYRGKGANVLTF. The CDR3 DNA is TGTGCCAGTAGTACTTACAGGGGTAAAGGGGCCAACGTCCTGACTTTC.

This chain joins TRBV18 and TRBJ1-2; D is unresolved. The CDR3 covers 13 residues. V lost 3 bases and J 4 bases, leaving 9 bases between the germline ends. From germline, CDR1 is KGHSH and CDR2 LQKENI. CDR3 in amino acids: CASSPDVAYGYTF. DNA for the CDR3: TGTGCCAGCTCACCCGACGTTGCCTATGGCTACACCTTC.

The chain couples TRBV6-5 to TRBJ1-1, with D tentatively TRBD1 (5 bases). Trimming left V 1 base short and J 0 bases short, with 9 bases between. There are 15 residues in the CDR3. Germline V gene lookup returns CDR1 MNHEY and CDR2 SVGAGI. In DNA form, the CDR3 reads TGTGCCAGCAGTTACTACGGGACGGTGAACACTGAAGCTTTCTTT. Protein sequence: CASSYYGTVNTEAFF.

The chain joins TRBV5-1 to TRBJ2-5; TRBD2 is a possible D gene (6 bases). Per the germline V gene, CDR1 is SGHRS and CDR2 is YFSETQ. This CDR3 comprises 16 residues. Trimming took off 6 bases at V and 5 bases at J, with 23 bases between the two ends. CDR3 DNA sequence: TGCGCCAGCACCCCCCTCCCTGTGGGGGGTGGGGAGACCCAGTACTTC. It specifies CASTPLPVGGGETQYF.

The V gene is TRBV2, the J gene TRBJ1-1, with D hard to call. The V gene's germline CDR1 is SNHLY and CDR2 FYNNEI. The CDR3 spans 13 residues. Trimming stripped 4 bases from V and 8 bases from J, with 14 bases between. The CDR3 DNA reads as TGTGCCAGCAGTGTGGTGGCGAACGGGGAAGCTTTCTTT. Translated, it gives CASSVVANGEAFF.

The rearrangement links TRBV2 to TRBJ1-4; tentatively, D is TRBD1 (6 bases). The germline gives CDR1 SNHLY, CDR2 FYNNEI. V was clipped by 4 bases and J by 4 bases, with 7 bases between them. This CDR3 region has 13 residues. CDR3 sequence (DNA): TGTGCCAGCAGTGCCAGGGGTAATGAAAAACTGTTTTTT. The encoded protein is CASSARGNEKLFF.

The chain joins TRBV21-1 to TRBJ2-7; the table's D call of TRBD2 was not tested on the DNA. TRBV21-1 is described as a pseudogene. The CDR3 has 17 residues. Written as DNA, the CDR3 is TGTGCCAGCAGCAAAGCGAGGTCGGGACTAGCGAGCGACGAGCAGTACTTC. Its translation is CASSKARSGLASDEQYF.

The V call is TRBV29-1, the J call TRBJ2-3, with D perhaps TRBD2 (6 bases). The CDR3 sequence is 15 residues long. With 2 bases removed from V and 7 bases from J, the gap between germline ends came to 19 bases. CDR1 and CDR2 (germline): SQVTM, ANQGSEA. The CDR3 DNA is TGCAGCGTTGAAATTCCAGCGGGTCTCCCGAATACGCAGTATTTT. Residues: CSVEIPAGLPNTQYF.